One sample yielded the 11 T cell receptor beta chains listed below, sequenced in a study of blood T cell repertoires in COVID-19 (dated by TCRdb to 2018 to 2021). Receptors were amplified or captured by the immunoSEQ multiplex PCR assay. Drawn from immuneACCESS, this table holds only the in-frame rearrangements with V and J called that TCRdb kept. Clones are partly lost; checked studies trace under half to an unresolved V gene and leave the rest unexplained. This sample gives some 460,000 clones in total; roughly 91% of them show up just once. 4% to 5.5% of the sample is in the top ten clones. Sequenced: peripheral blood. Receptors were obtained from a woman in her thirties with acute or convalescent COVID-19.

The chain couples TRBV24-1 to TRBJ2-1; D gene unclear. Per the germline V gene, CDR1 is KGHDR and CDR2 is SFDVKD. V was cut by 3 bases and J by 10 bases, with 9 bases left in between. The CDR3 has 12 residues. CDR3 nucleotides: TGTGCCACCAGTGATCACCGCCGGGAGCAGTTCTTC. Translation: CATSDHRREQFF.

V usage is TRBV28 and J usage is TRBJ1-2; no definite D call. Germline CDR1 MDHEN, CDR2 SYDVKM. The CDR3 has 11 amino acids. Trimming removed 5 bases at V and 14 bases at J, with 15 bases between. The CDR3 sequence: CASSTWEGTTF. CDR3 nucleotide sequence: TGTGCCAGCAGTACTTGGGAGGGTACAACCTTC.

The chain recombines TRBV5-5 with TRBJ2-1; the match to TRBD2 covers 11 bases. V lost 4 bases and J lost 4; bases outside the gene matches: 4. This CDR3 contains 15 residues. Germline values: CDR1 SGHKS, CDR2 YYEKEE (reference sequence). The CDR3 protein is CASSPGLAEYNEQFF. Here the CDR3 DNA reads TGTGCCAGCAGCCCGGGACTAGCGGAATACAATGAGCAGTTCTTC. The entire variable domain, with the rest obtained from reference TRBV5-5 and TRBJ2-1, is as follows: DAGVTQSPTHLIKTRGQQVTLRCSPISGHKSVSWYQQVLGQGPQFIFQYYEKEERGRGNFPDRFSARQFPNYSSELNVNALLLGDSALYLCASSPGLAEYNEQFFGPGTRLTVL.

The genes are TRBV2 and TRBJ2-1; weak D call: TRBD1 (6 bases). Per the germline V gene, CDR1 is SNHLY and CDR2 is FYNNEI. This CDR3 has 14 amino acids. Trimming left V 1 base short and J 9 bases short, with 13 bases between. CDR3 region: CASSEVPQGSEQFF. DNA of the CDR3: TGTGCCAGCAGTGAAGTTCCTCAGGGGAGTGAGCAGTTCTTC.

CDR3 protein: CASSFGNTGELFF. CDR3 coding DNA: TGTGCCAGCAGTTTCGGGAACACCGGGGAGCTGTTTTTT. This rearrangement joins TRBV27 to TRBJ2-2; D gene uncertain. The germline V gene has CDR1 MNHEY and CDR2 SMNVEV (reference sequence). CDR3 length: 13 amino acids. Trimming left V 3 bases short and J 1 base short, with 3 bases between.

The chain has TRBV5-1 and TRBJ2-5, with D possibly being TRBD2 (5 bases). Trimming removed 4 bases at V and 1 base at J, with 11 bases between. The CDR3 has 14 residues. Germline CDR1 and CDR2: SGHRS and YFSETQ. CDR3 in DNA: TGCGCCAGCAGCGTAAGCGGACTCCAAGAGACCCAGTACTTC. Amino acids: CASSVSGLQETQYF.

The V and J genes are TRBV6-5 and TRBJ1-2; D possibly corresponds to TRBD1 (5 bases). The CDR3 extends over 16 amino acids. Trimming shortened V by 0 bases and J by 4 bases, and 15 bases separated the two germline ends. Germline-derived CDR1 and CDR2 are MNHEY and SVGAGI. The CDR3 loop is CASSYSTVNRIYGYTF. For the CDR3, the DNA is TGTGCCAGCAGTTACTCGACTGTTAACAGGATCTATGGCTACACCTTC.

This chain connects TRBV30 to TRBJ2-1; possible D gene TRBD2, 7 bases. V was trimmed by 0 bases and J by 1 base, leaving 16 bases between them. CDR3 size: 17 residues. Germline V gene lookup returns CDR1 GTSNPN and CDR2 SVGIG (reference sequence). CDR3 in amino acids: CAWSVLGGGPSYNEQFF. In nucleotides, the CDR3 is TGTGCCTGGAGTGTACTTGGGGGGGGGCCGTCCTACAATGAGCAGTTCTTC. Drawing the rest from reference TRBV30 and TRBJ2-1, the complete variable domain is SQTIHQWPATLVQPVGSPLSLECTVEGTSNPNLYWYRQAAGRGLQLLFYSVGIGQISSEVPQNLSASRPQDRQFILSSKKLLLSDSGFYLCAWSVLGGGPSYNEQFFGPGTRLTVL.

This rearrangement joins TRBV27 to TRBJ2-5; 11 nucleotides agree with TRBD2. This CDR3 spans 16 amino acids. CDR1 MNHEY and CDR2 SMNVEV come from the germline V gene (reference sequence). After removal of 1 base from V and 2 bases from J, the junction contained 3 bases not matched to a gene. The CDR3 DNA reads TGTGCCAGCAGTTTATACCTAGCGGGGGGACAAGAGACCCAGTACTTC. Translated, it gives CASSLYLAGGQETQYF.

The chain joins TRBV19 to TRBJ2-7; 10 nucleotides line up with TRBD1. With 5 bases clipped from V and 2 bases from J, the junction kept 6 bases outside the gene matches. The CDR3 totals 15 residues. Looked up from germline, CDR1 is LNHDA and CDR2 is SQIVND (reference sequence). CDR3: CASSPSGTGAYEQYF. The CDR3 region has the DNA TGTGCCAGTAGTCCCTCCGGGACAGGGGCCTACGAGCAGTACTTC.

The CDR3 is CASSVGTSGATSTDTQYF. CDR3 in DNA: TGTGCCAGCAGCGTAGGGACTAGCGGGGCGACTAGCACAGATACGCAGTATTTT. The V and J genes are TRBV9 and TRBJ2-3; 12 bases align to TRBD2. The CDR3 is 18 amino acids. Germline V gives CDR1 SGDLS, CDR2 YYNGEE. V shed 0 bases and J 0 bases; nucleotides not matched to a gene: 5. The whole variable domain, remainder taken from reference TRBV9 and TRBJ2-3, is DSGVTQTPKHLITATGQRVTLRCSPRSGDLSVYWYQQSLDQGLQFLIQYYNGEERAKGNILERFSAQQFPDLHSELNLSSLELGDSALYFCASSVGTSGATSTDTQYFGPGTRLTVL.